The 19 T cell receptor beta chains below were found in one sample sequenced in a study of human T cells and chemical hapten exposure. MiXCR, applied by TCRdb to the RACE reads, yields one record per CDR3 protein. The table has some 49,000 distinct CDR3 sequences, approximately 9.6% seen once. Time point reported: pre-sensitization, week 0. The treatment here: therapeutic diphenylcyclopropenone sensitization with weekly scalp DPC. It was unfractionated whole blood from which total RNA was extracted. Sample: whole blood, taken in connection with sensitization to the hapten diphenylcyclopropenone (DPC). The receptor set was obtained from a woman aged 25 to 45 with alopecia areata. Some clones in this sample may be carry-over from other donors' samples.

This clonotype occurred many times. V usage is TRBV28 and J usage is TRBJ2-7; D might be TRBD1 or TRBD2, each matching 5 bases. Trimming cost V 4 bases and J 7 bases, with 14 bases left between them. CDR1 and CDR2 from the germline V gene are MDHEN and SYDVKM. The CDR3 spans 13 residues. The CDR3 bases are TGTGCCAGCAGTTGGGACCGACGCATGGAGCAGTACTTC. It encodes CASSWDRRMEQYF.

This rearrangement joins TRBV20-1 to TRBJ2-5; D possibly corresponds to TRBD1 (6 bases). V dropped 1 base and J dropped 4 bases, with 13 bases sitting between them. Germline CDR1 is DFQATT and CDR2 is SNEGSKA (reference sequence). The CDR3 consists of 14 residues. The CDR3: CSARVPGVRETQYF. The CDR3 DNA is TGCAGTGCTAGAGTTCCAGGGGTGAGAGAGACCCAGTACTTC.

This clonotype was detected only a few times. This rearrangement joins TRBV27 to TRBJ2-3, with D perhaps matching TRBD2 (7 bases). With 2 bases removed from V and 5 bases from J, the gap between germline ends came to 11 bases. The CDR3 extends over 14 amino acids. Germline assignment: CDR1 MNHEY and CDR2 SMNVEV (reference sequence). This chain's CDR3 is CASSLRGAGDTQYF. The CDR3 nucleotides read TGTGCCAGCAGTTTACGGGGGGCTGGAGATACGCAGTATTTT.

The J gene is TRBJ1-3, the V gene TRBV5-5; D gene unclear. The CDR3 loop spans 12 amino acids. The germline CDR1 and CDR2 sequences are SGHKS and YYEKEE (reference sequence). Trimming shortened V by 7 bases and J by 3 bases, and 8 bases separated the two germline ends. The CDR3 spells CASQRFGNTIYF. Written as DNA, the CDR3 is TGTGCCAGCCAAAGGTTTGGAAACACCATATATTTT.

This clonotype came up a few times. This rearrangement joins TRBV7-2 to TRBJ2-1; the match to TRBD2 covers 15 bases. This CDR3 is 16 amino acids long. V shed 3 bases and J 10 bases; nucleotides not matched to a gene: 7. CDR1 SGHTA and CDR2 FQGNSA come from the germline V gene. CDR3 sequence (DNA): TGTGCCAGCAGCTTCCGCCGGGGACTAGCGGGGGGAGAGCAGTTCTTC. Protein: CASSFRRGLAGGEQFF.

V and J are TRBV7-9 and TRBJ2-7, with D maybe TRBD1 (5 bases). Trimming cost V 2 bases and J 2 bases, with 16 bases left between them. This CDR3 comprises 16 residues. Per the germline V gene, CDR1 is SEHNR and CDR2 is FQNEAQ (reference sequence). The chain's CDR3 is CASSLLGGQGAYEQYF. CDR3 nucleotides: TGTGCCAGCAGCTTATTGGGCGGCCAGGGTGCCTACGAGCAGTACTTC.

This clonotype was recorded at least ten times. This chain connects TRBV6-6 to TRBJ1-5, with D tentatively TRBD1 (6 bases). The CDR3 runs 15 residues. Germline V gives CDR1 MNHNY, CDR2 SVGAGI (reference sequence). V was cut by 2 bases and J by 6 bases, with 14 bases left in between. The CDR3 protein is CASSYPDRRGQPQHF. As DNA, the CDR3 is TGTGCCAGCAGTTACCCTGACAGGCGAGGTCAGCCCCAGCATTTT.

The rearrangement uses TRBV6-6 and TRBJ1-4, with D maybe TRBD1 (5 bases). Germline CDR1 is MNHNY and CDR2 is SVGAGI (reference sequence). The CDR3 has 11 residues. V lost 6 bases to trimming and J lost 7 bases, with 6 bases between them. For the CDR3, the DNA is TGTGCCAGCAGGGGGGGTGAAAAACTGTTTTTT. It specifies CASRGGEKLFF.

The V call is TRBV5-1, the J call TRBJ1-6; TRBD1 is a possible D gene (6 bases). Germline V gene data show CDR1 as SGHRS and CDR2 as YFSETQ. V was shortened by 5 bases and J by 10 bases, with 16 bases between the two germline ends. The CDR3 sequence is 14 residues long. The CDR3 protein is CASRPQEGGSPLHF. The CDR3 coding sequence is TGCGCCAGCAGACCCCAGGAGGGGGGGTCACCCCTCCACTTT.

As for this clonotype: A much larger clone differs by one base, so this may be a read error. The CDR3 coding sequence is TGTGTCAGCTCCCGAGGGGGCAACAATCAGCCCCAGCATTTT. It translates to CVSSRGGNNQPQHF. The chain links TRBV18 to TRBJ1-5, with 7 nucleotides matching TRBD1. The CDR3 is 14 amino acids. Germline CDR1 is KGHSH and CDR2 is LQKENI.

This clonotype appeared a few times. The J gene is TRBJ2-7, the V gene TRBV6-1; the match to TRBD1 covers 7 bases. With V trimmed by 3 bases and J by 3 bases, 11 bases remained unmatched. This CDR3 has 16 residues. Germline V gene data show CDR1 as MNHNS and CDR2 as SASEGT. The CDR3 DNA follows: TGTGCCAGCAGTGAGACAGGGCAAGGACGATTCTACGAGCAGTACTTC. This translates into CASSETGQGRFYEQYF.

This clonotype turned up a few times. This rearrangement joins TRBV15 to TRBJ1-2; D gene uncertain. CDR1 is LNHNV, CDR2 YYDKDF, per germline (reference sequence). This CDR3 spans 15 amino acids. The V gene lost 0 bases and the J gene lost 0 bases, with 8 bases spanning the gap. The chain's CDR3 is CATSRDQDPNYGYTF. The CDR3 DNA sequence: TGTGCCACCAGCAGAGATCAGGATCCTAACTATGGCTACACCTTC.

This clonotype has a handful of counts. This chain uses TRBV7-6 with TRBJ2-3; weak D call: TRBD2 (6 bases). Deletions cut 1 base from V and 2 bases from J, with 13 bases between. CDR1 and CDR2 (germline): SGHVS, FNYEAQ. This CDR3 is built from 16 residues. CDR3 sequence (DNA): TGTGCCAGCAGCTTAGGGTCGGGGGACCACACAGATACGCAGTATTTT. Its translation: CASSLGSGDHTDTQYF.

This clonotype has at least ten counts. The chain recombines TRBV20-1 with TRBJ1-1; D is perhaps TRBD1 (6 bases). The V and J ends lost 3 bases and 6 bases respectively, with 17 bases between them. Germline-derived CDR1 and CDR2 are DFQATT and SNEGSKA (reference sequence). CDR3 size: 14 residues. For the CDR3, the DNA is TGCAGTGCTAGGAATTCCGGGACAAGCGCTGAAGCTTTCTTT. Translation gives CSARNSGTSAEAFF.

V and J are TRBV3-1 and TRBJ2-4; the D gene is possibly TRBD1 (6 bases). The germline gives CDR1 LGHDT, CDR2 YNNKEL (reference sequence). The CDR3 runs 17 residues. Deletions cut 4 bases from V and 1 base from J, with 17 bases between. The CDR3 DNA follows: TGTGCCAGCAGCCCCCTCCTTGTAGGGGGTGCCAAAAACATTCAGTACTTC. This codes for CASSPLLVGGAKNIQYF.

The chain employs TRBV5-1 and TRBJ2-5; 13 bases align to TRBD2. CDR1 and CDR2 from the germline V gene are SGHRS and YFSETQ. CDR3 length equals 18 residues. The J segment lost 4 bases and the V segment lost 5 bases, leaving 14 bases of the junction unmatched. The CDR3 sequence: CASSQRTSGGPFGETQYF. The CDR3 region has the DNA TGCGCCAGCAGTCAACGGACTAGCGGGGGCCCCTTTGGAGAGACCCAGTACTTC.

The chain joins TRBV4-2 to TRBJ1-2; D remains unclear. In germline, CDR1 is LGHNA, CDR2 YNFKEQ. CDR3 length: 15 residues. Trimming left V 0 bases short and J 0 bases short, with 8 bases between. The chain's CDR3 is CASSQDSGANYGYTF. CDR3 sequence (DNA): TGTGCCAGCAGCCAAGATTCAGGAGCTAACTATGGCTACACCTTC.

This clonotype occurred many times. The chain combines TRBV6-2 or TRBV6-3 with TRBJ2-1, with TRBD2 as a possible D gene (5 bases). This CDR3 is built from 15 residues. Germline CDR1 reads MNHEY; CDR2 reads SVGEGT. V was trimmed by 6 bases and J by 2 bases, leaving 14 bases between them. CDR3 nucleotides: TGTGCCAGCAGCTGGAGGACGGGTCCCTACAATGAGCAGTTCTTC. Translating it yields CASSWRTGPYNEQFF.

V is TRBV20-1 and J is TRBJ2-3, with 13 bases lining up with TRBD2. In germline, CDR1 is DFQATT, CDR2 SNEGSKA (reference sequence). CDR3 length: 17 residues. Trimming at V came to 6 bases and at J to 2 bases, leaving 11 bases not matched to a gene. The CDR3 DNA reads as TGCAGTGCCCCAAATACGGGACTAGCGGGGACCACAGATACGCAGTATTTT. Its translation is CSAPNTGLAGTTDTQYF.